This T cell receptor beta chain was identified during a study of metastatic and nonmetastatic thyroid tumors. TCRdb reanalyzed the PCR reads with MiXCR. The sample lists 15,000 to 20,000 clones, roughly a quarter occurring once. This CDR3 has 16 residues. Germline V gene data show CDR1 as SGHAT and CDR2 as FQNNGV. V gave up 5 bases and J gave up 6 bases; unmatched junction bases: 6. Findings and limits, study-wide: Malignant tumors reportedly showed significantly higher TCR beta diversity than benign nodules in both blood and tumor.

Concerning this clone itself: Antigen unknown.

Every patient underwent thyroid surgery untreated. This receptor was identified in a female donor with papillary thyroid cancer or a benign thyroid nodule (not recorded which). Some clones in this sample may be carry-over from other donors' samples. The chain uses TRBV11-2 and TRBJ2-2, with 13 bases fitting TRBD2. The sample comprised adjacent normal tissue. CDR3 in amino acids: CASSPLAGGVAGELFF. In DNA form, the CDR3 reads TGTGCCAGCAGCCCACTAGCGGGAGGGGTGGCCGGGGAGCTGTTTTTT. The full variable domain, in which reference TRBV11-2 and TRBJ2-2 provide the parts outside the CDR3, is EAGVAQSPRYKIIEKRQSVAFWCNPISGHATLYWYQQILGQGPKLLIQFQNNGVVDDSQLPKDRFSAERLKGVDSTLKIQPAKLEDSAVYLCASSPLAGGVAGELFFGEGSRLTVL.